A single sample is the source of the 30 T cell receptor beta chains below, sequenced in a study of blood T cell repertoires in COVID-19. The table came from immunoSEQ multiplex PCR; TCRdb's copy has only in-frame clones and leaves some out. The repertoire holds approximately 240,000 clones, with 70% to 85% as singletons. The specimen was peripheral blood. Receptors were obtained from a woman aged 40-49 years with active or convalescent COVID-19.

The rearrangement links TRBV18 to TRBJ1-3; no clear D. The germline CDR1 and CDR2 sequences are KGHSH and LQKENI. With 4 bases removed from V and 4 bases from J, the gap between germline ends came to 8 bases. The CDR3 is made up of 13 amino acids. CDR3 DNA sequence: TGTGCCAGCTCACTTGACTCGGGAAACACCATATATTTT. Translation gives CASSLDSGNTIYF.

This chain joins TRBV6-2 or TRBV6-3 and TRBJ1-2; TRBD1 aligns across 8 bases. The V gene end was trimmed by 2 bases and the J gene end by 0 bases; junction bases not matched to a gene: 11. The CDR3 consists of 18 residues. Germline CDR1 is MNHEY and CDR2 is SVGEGT. CDR3 sequence: CASSYLGGQGGSNYGYTF. The CDR3, as DNA: TGTGCCAGCAGTTACCTTGGTGGACAGGGTGGCTCTAACTATGGCTACACCTTC.

This clone appeared once. This chain connects TRBV9 to TRBJ2-3; TRBD2 might be the D (6 bases). Trimming left V 2 bases short and J 1 base short, with 11 bases between. Looked up from germline, CDR1 is SGDLS and CDR2 is YYNGEE. This CDR3 has 15 residues. The CDR3 coding sequence is TGTGCCAGCAGCGTGGGCGGGGTTGGCACAGATACGCAGTATTTT. Translating it yields CASSVGGVGTDTQYF.

This clone showed up just a few times. V gene TRBV13 combines with J gene TRBJ2-3; TRBD2 matches at 8 bases. CDR3 size: 15 residues. Germline V CDR1 and CDR2: PRHDT, FYEKMQ (reference sequence). The V and J ends lost 0 bases and 6 bases, in that order; junction bases with no gene match: 5. The CDR3, as DNA: TGTGCCAGCAGCTTAGGCGGGGGGGCCGCCGATACGCAGTATTTT. As protein: CASSLGGGAADTQYF.

V gene TRBV4-1 combines with J gene TRBJ2-5; D possibly corresponds to TRBD2 (6 bases). The germline CDR1 and CDR2 sequences are MGHRA and YSYEKL. V gave up 3 bases and J gave up 1 base, with 9 bases separating them. The CDR3 is made up of 14 amino acids. The CDR3 protein is CASSQRGLQETQYF. The CDR3 coding sequence is TGCGCCAGCAGCCAGCGGGGCCTCCAAGAGACCCAGTACTTC.

The gene calls are TRBV28 and TRBJ1-6; D gene unclear. CDR1 is MDHEN and CDR2 is SYDVKM in the germline V gene. V was trimmed by 6 bases and J by 7 bases, leaving 16 bases between them. The CDR3 contains 15 residues. The DNA for the CDR3 is TGTGCCAGCAGCCTAAGGTCGACTCTAAATTCACCCCTCCACTTT. This gives the protein CASSLRSTLNSPLHF.

The gene calls are TRBV6-1 and TRBJ2-1; D remains ambiguous. Germline lookup yields CDR1 MNHNS and CDR2 SASEGT. Deletions cut 3 bases from V and 12 bases from J, with 12 bases between. The CDR3 is made up of 12 amino acids. CDR3 DNA: TGTGCCAGCAGTGACCCCGCCGCAGGGCAGTTCTTC. Translation gives CASSDPAAGQFF.

The rearrangement uses TRBV9 and TRBJ1-6; no reliable D call. Germline CDR1 is SGDLS and CDR2 is YYNGEE. CDR3 length: 12 residues. V gave up 7 bases and J gave up 8 bases, with 10 bases separating them. CDR3 amino acids: CASGTRYSPLHF. The CDR3 DNA follows: TGTGCCAGCGGCACCCGCTATTCACCCCTCCACTTT.

J is TRBJ2-7 and V is TRBV6-1; 11 positions match TRBD2. Germline V gene sequence: CDR1 MNHNS, CDR2 SASEGT. V shed 0 bases and J 4 bases; nucleotides not matched to a gene: 5. The CDR3 has 16 amino acids. This chain's CDR3 is CASSEAAGTSGYEQYF. CDR3 bases: TGTGCCAGCAGTGAAGCAGCCGGGACTAGCGGATACGAGCAGTACTTC.

Here the CDR3 reads CSVSHANYGYTF. The CDR3, as DNA: TGCAGCGTATCACACGCTAACTATGGCTACACCTTC. This rearrangement joins TRBV29-1 to TRBJ1-2, with D unclear. Germline V gene lookup returns CDR1 SQVTM and CDR2 ANQGSEA. This CDR3 is 12 amino acids long. The ends were cut back, 6 bases at V and 0 bases at J, with 8 bases in the middle.

J is TRBJ1-5 and V is TRBV28; D is possibly TRBD1 (6 bases). The length of the CDR3 is 16 residues. The V gene's germline CDR1 is MDHEN and CDR2 SYDVKM. Trimming cost V 5 bases and J 8 bases, with 22 bases left between them. The CDR3 sequence: CASSTPAAGAAEPQHF. The CDR3 DNA reads TGTGCCAGCAGTACGCCCGCTGCGGGGGCGGCGGAGCCCCAGCATTTT.

The chain carries TRBV5-1 and TRBJ2-7; a weak D match, TRBD2 (6 bases). V was pared by 0 bases and J by 0 bases, with 10 bases between. The CDR3 totals 15 residues. Germline loops: CDR1 SGHRS, CDR2 YFSETQ. The CDR3 coding sequence is TGCGCCAGCAGCTTGGGGGGAGGCAACTCCTACGAGCAGTACGTC. Its protein is CASSLGGGNSYEQYV.

V usage is TRBV6-1 and J usage is TRBJ1-2, with D hard to call. The CDR3 covers 11 residues. Germline V CDR1 and CDR2: MNHNS, SASEGT. V lost 1 base, J lost 6 bases, and 3 bases lay in between. This chain's CDR3 is CASSEVDGYTF. The CDR3 DNA sequence: TGTGCCAGCAGTGAAGTCGATGGCTACACCTTC.

The rearrangement links TRBV29-1 to TRBJ1-2, with TRBD1 matching over 7 bases. From germline, CDR1 is SQVTM and CDR2 ANQGSEA. The CDR3 is 13 amino acids. With 0 bases clipped from V and 7 bases from J, the junction kept 5 bases outside the gene matches. The CDR3 region has the DNA TGCAGCGTTGAAGAAGACAGGGCTACTGGCTACACCTTC. Its translation: CSVEEDRATGYTF. Complete variable domain (other parts from reference TRBV29-1 and TRBJ1-2): SAVISQKPSRDICQRGTSLTIQCQVDSQVTMMFWYRQQPGQSLTLIATANQGSEATYESGFVIDKFPISRPNLTFSTLTVSNMSPEDSSIYLCSVEEDRATGYTFGSGTRLTVV.

CDR3 sequence: CAWSVRVTGGVQPQHF. The CDR3 DNA follows: TGTGCCTGGAGTGTACGGGTCACAGGCGGGGTCCAGCCCCAGCATTTT. The V call is TRBV30, the J call TRBJ1-5; possible D gene TRBD1, 5 bases. From germline, CDR1 is GTSNPN and CDR2 SVGIG (reference sequence). The CDR3 length is 16 residues. Trimming left V 0 bases short and J 7 bases short, with 19 bases between.

The gene calls are TRBV7-9 and TRBJ1-1; D is perhaps TRBD1 (6 bases). The germline gives CDR1 SEHNR, CDR2 FQNEAQ (reference sequence). V gave up 6 bases and J gave up 9 bases, with 11 bases separating them. CDR3 size: 11 residues. The CDR3 nucleotides read TGTGCCAGCAGTGGGCAGGGGCAAGCTTTCTTT. Translating it yields CASSGQGQAFF.

The chain employs TRBV30 and TRBJ1-2; TRBD1 matches 7 bases. CDR1 and CDR2 from the germline V gene are GTSNPN and SVGIG (reference sequence). This CDR3 has 13 residues. Trimming at V came to 0 bases and at J to 7 bases, leaving 5 bases not matched to a gene. The CDR3: CAWSVLGGAGYTF. CDR3 nucleotides: TGTGCCTGGAGTGTACTAGGGGGCGCTGGCTACACCTTC.

The J gene is TRBJ2-5, the V gene TRBV18; 9 positions match TRBD1. Looked up from germline, CDR1 is KGHSH and CDR2 is LQKENI. J lost 6 bases, V lost 6 bases, and 11 bases had no gene match. This CDR3 has 15 amino acids. The CDR3 region has the DNA TGTGCCAGCTCGCGCACAGGGGGCCAAGAGAAGACCCAGTACTTC. It is translated as CASSRTGGQEKTQYF.

The CDR3 DNA is TGTGCCAGTAGTATCGGGTCGACAGGGGGAGGCGAGACCCAGTACTTC. Translated, it gives CASSIGSTGGGETQYF. The chain is built from TRBV19 and TRBJ2-5, with 9 bases aligning to TRBD1. Germline loops: CDR1 LNHDA, CDR2 SQIVND (reference sequence). CDR3 length: 16 residues. Trimming removed 3 bases from V and 5 bases from J; junction bases left unmatched: 10.

The CDR3 loop reads CATRFGDYGYTF. The CDR3 region has the DNA TGTGCCACCCGATTCGGGGACTATGGCTACACCTTC. The chain employs TRBV27 and TRBJ1-2; unclear D gene. The CDR3 covers 12 residues. Germline V lookup: CDR1 MNHEY, CDR2 SMNVEV (reference sequence). Trimming cost V 10 bases and J 3 bases, with 12 bases left between them.

This chain connects TRBV28 to TRBJ1-1; the D gene is possibly TRBD1 (6 bases). This CDR3 has 14 amino acids. With 3 bases removed from V and 4 bases from J, the gap between germline ends came to 12 bases. Germline V gene data show CDR1 as MDHEN and CDR2 as SYDVKM. Here the CDR3 DNA reads TGTGCCAGCAGTTTTTCAGGGGCGGGCACTGAAGCTTTCTTT. Encoded protein: CASSFSGAGTEAFF.

The chain joins TRBV6-6 to TRBJ1-1; D is uncertain. The germline V gene has CDR1 MNHNY and CDR2 SVGAGI (reference sequence). V lost 2 bases to trimming and J lost 8 bases, with 9 bases between them. The CDR3 loop spans 12 amino acids. The CDR3 nucleotides read TGTGCCAGCAGTTACGAGGAGACGGAAGCTTTCTTT. It yields the protein CASSYEETEAFF.

The rearrangement joins TRBV5-4 to TRBJ2-1, with 10 bases identical to TRBD2. Trimming took 4 bases from V and 2 from J; bases not matched to a gene: 9. Per germline, CDR1 SGHNT and CDR2 YYREEE (reference sequence). CDR3 length: 17 amino acids. The CDR3 DNA reads TGTGCCAGCAGCGGAGCGGGGGGGCCTGTAACCTACAATGAGCAGTTCTTC. Translated, it gives CASSGAGGPVTYNEQFF.

The chain links TRBV3-1 (or the pseudogene TRBV3-2) to TRBJ1-1; perhaps TRBD1 as D (5 bases). Germline CDR1 and CDR2: LGHDT and YNNKEL (reference sequence). The V gene lost 4 bases and the J gene lost 11 bases, with 17 bases spanning the gap. The CDR3 has 13 residues. The CDR3 DNA sequence: TGTGCCAGCAGCCTTGCTTGGACACAGAACGCTTTCTTT. Translated: CASSLAWTQNAFF.

The V call is TRBV2, the J call TRBJ2-6; D is uncertain. CDR3 length equals 15 residues. V was shortened by 3 bases and J by 4 bases, with 10 bases between the two germline ends. Per the germline V gene, CDR1 is SNHLY and CDR2 is FYNNEI. The CDR3 DNA follows: TGTGCCAGCAGTGACAGTTTAATCGGGGCCAACGTCCTGACTTTC. As protein: CASSDSLIGANVLTF.

This clone was recorded only once. The chain carries TRBV11-1 and TRBJ2-1; D might be TRBD2 (6 bases). CDR1 and CDR2 (germline): SGHAT, FQDESV (reference sequence). CDR3 size: 12 residues. The V gene lost 2 bases and the J gene lost 8 bases, with 7 bases spanning the gap. The CDR3 region is CASSLRGDEQFF. CDR3 coding DNA: TGTGCCAGCAGCTTACGCGGGGATGAGCAGTTCTTC.

This clone was seen more than once but under ten times. The chain joins TRBV25-1 to TRBJ2-7; no clear D. V lost 3 bases and J lost 0, with 6 bases in between. Per the germline V gene, CDR1 is MGHDK and CDR2 is SYGVNS. The CDR3 runs to 13 residues. The CDR3 sequence: CASSDLPSYEQYF. As DNA, the CDR3 is TGTGCCAGCAGTGATCTCCCCTCCTACGAGCAGTACTTC.

The chain links TRBV6-4 to TRBJ1-1; 10 bases map to TRBD1. Germline V gene sequence: CDR1 MRHNA, CDR2 SNTAGT. The CDR3 sequence is 14 residues long. V shed 6 bases, J shed 1 base, and the junction held 2 bases outside the gene matches. Written as DNA, the CDR3 is TGTGCCAGCAGGGGGACAGGGGAGAACACTGAAGCTTTCTTT. Translating it yields CASRGTGENTEAFF.

The chain joins TRBV18 to TRBJ2-7, with 11 bases aligning to TRBD2. Germline values: CDR1 KGHSH, CDR2 LQKENI. Unmatched junction bases numbered 10, after V lost 6 bases and J lost 0 bases. This CDR3 has 17 amino acids. This CDR3 reads CASSASGGPRSSYEQYF. The CDR3 DNA reads as TGTGCCAGCTCCGCTAGCGGGGGGCCTAGGAGCTCCTACGAGCAGTACTTC.

This clone turned up a few times. The gene calls are TRBV15 and TRBJ1-4; perhaps TRBD1 as D (5 bases). CDR1 and CDR2 from the germline V gene are LNHNV and YYDKDF (reference sequence). CDR3 size: 15 residues. With 0 bases removed from V and 8 bases from J, the gap between germline ends came to 13 bases. CDR3 region: CATSRERRAGEKLFF. CDR3 bases: TGTGCCACCAGCAGAGAGAGAAGGGCAGGGGAAAAACTGTTTTTT.